The clone carrying this T cell receptor beta chain has just one count. Its antigen is still unknown. This sample is part of a study of identical twins. V shed 8 bases and J shed 0 bases, with 13 bases lying between them. The CDR3 runs to 14 residues. TCRdb itself ran the 5' RACE reads through MiXCR, one entry per CDR3 protein. The table includes 1,800,000 or so distinct CDR3 sequences, 25% to 35% detected once. Findings of the study overall: Its conclusions, products of cross-sectional statistical analysis, did not come from following the same donors.

The TCR sequence derives from a newborn girl in good health. What was sequenced was cord blood. V usage is TRBV12-3 or TRBV12-4 and J usage is TRBJ1-1; tentatively, D is TRBD1 (5 bases). The CDR3 loop reads CASSPSGLNTEAFF. The CDR3 nucleotides are TGTGCCAGCTCACCCTCAGGGCTGAACACTGAAGCTTTCTTT.